These 12 T cell receptor beta chains were all obtained from the same sample, sequenced in a study of blood T cell repertoires in COVID-19. Produced via immunoSEQ multiplex PCR; TCRdb's table is partial and in-frame only. The data hold 200,000 to 250,000 clones, with around 90% observed a single time. Sequencing was carried out using peripheral blood. Receptors originate from a man between 60 and 75 years old who had recovered from COVID-19.

This clone appeared a few times. This chain connects TRBV2 to TRBJ2-7, with 12 bases fitting TRBD2. Germline V gives CDR1 SNHLY, CDR2 FYNNEI. The length of the CDR3 is 15 residues. Trimming cost V 5 bases and J 3 bases; bases outside gene matches: 5. The CDR3 loop is CASSLTSGSGYEQYF. CDR3 coding DNA: TGTGCCAGCAGTTTGACTAGCGGGAGTGGCTACGAGCAGTACTTC.

The chain uses TRBV2 and TRBJ2-1, with TRBD2 as a possible D gene (6 bases). The CDR3 runs 14 residues. V was trimmed by 8 bases and J by 0 bases, leaving 11 bases between them. Per germline, CDR1 SNHLY and CDR2 FYNNEI. The CDR3 DNA reads TGTGCCAGCGGATGGAGGGTCTCCTACAATGAGCAGTTCTTC. Protein sequence: CASGWRVSYNEQFF.

J is TRBJ2-3 and V is TRBV6-5, with 10 nucleotides matching TRBD2. This CDR3 comprises 16 residues. V shed 4 bases and J 1 base; nucleotides not matched to a gene: 5. CDR1 is MNHEY and CDR2 is SVGAGI in the germline V gene. CDR3 DNA sequence: TGTGCCAGCAGTTTACCAGGGACTAGCGGCACAGATACGCAGTATTTT. Its translation: CASSLPGTSGTDTQYF.

The gene calls are TRBV11-2 and TRBJ2-4; 9 nucleotides line up with TRBD2. After removal of 1 base from V and 5 bases from J, the junction contained 0 bases not matched to a gene. Germline V gene data show CDR1 as SGHAT and CDR2 as FQNNGV. The CDR3 has 14 amino acids. CDR3 DNA: TGTGCCAGCAGCTTAGGCGGGAGGGAAAACATTCAGTACTTC. Its translation is CASSLGGRENIQYF.

With respect to this clone: Relative to the germline gene, one junction end is altered; a read error may explain this. This chain joins TRBV3-1 (or the pseudogene TRBV3-2) and TRBJ1-6; no firm D call. The V gene's germline CDR1 is LGHDT and CDR2 YNNKEL (reference sequence). The CDR3 has 14 amino acids. CDR3 sequence: CASSQATENLPLHF. CDR3 DNA sequence: TGTGCCAGCAGCCAAGCCACGGAGAATTTACCCCTCCACTTT.

The chain employs TRBV3-1 (or the pseudogene TRBV3-2) and TRBJ2-3, with D perhaps TRBD2 (5 bases). Germline loops: CDR1 LGHDT, CDR2 YNNKEL (reference sequence). This CDR3 has 16 amino acids. The V gene lost 0 bases and the J gene lost 5 bases, with 15 bases spanning the gap. The CDR3 is CASSQDRLARGDTQYF. Here the CDR3 DNA reads TGTGCCAGCAGCCAAGATAGGCTAGCCCGAGGAGATACGCAGTATTTT.

This clone showed up just once. The rearrangement joins TRBV6-5 to TRBJ2-5; 7 bases map to TRBD1. The CDR3 covers 14 residues. In germline, CDR1 is MNHEY, CDR2 SVGAGI. V shed 0 bases and J 6 bases; nucleotides not matched to a gene: 4. This CDR3 reads CASSYSRQGKTQYF. Here the CDR3 DNA reads TGTGCCAGCAGTTACTCCCGACAGGGAAAGACCCAGTACTTC.

The genes are TRBV7-2 and TRBJ2-3, with 9 bases lining up with TRBD2. Germline V lookup: CDR1 SGHTA, CDR2 FQGNSA. This CDR3 comprises 15 residues. V dropped 5 bases and J dropped 5; count of bases not matched to a gene: 8. CDR3 nucleotides: TGTGCCAGCAGCCCGAGCGGGGGGAGAGGAGATACGCAGTATTTT. Its translation is CASSPSGGRGDTQYF.

The V and J genes are TRBV15 and TRBJ2-2; D remains ambiguous. The CDR3 runs 15 residues. With 6 bases removed from V and 0 bases from J, the gap between germline ends came to 11 bases. Germline lookup yields CDR1 LNHNV and CDR2 YYDKDF (reference sequence). CDR3 bases: TGTGCCACCAGTATCGAACAGACGAACACCGGGGAGCTGTTTTTT. The encoded protein is CATSIEQTNTGELFF.

The V and J genes are TRBV27 and TRBJ1-5; tentative D call: TRBD1 (6 bases). This CDR3 is built from 17 residues. Germline values: CDR1 MNHEY, CDR2 SMNVEV (reference sequence). V lost 6 bases and J lost 1, with 19 bases in between. The CDR3: CASSPAGAWGSNQPQHF. The CDR3 DNA is TGTGCCAGCAGCCCTGCAGGGGCGTGGGGAAGCAATCAGCCCCAGCATTTT.

V usage is TRBV27 and J usage is TRBJ1-5, with 7 bases fitting TRBD1. V gave up 7 bases and J gave up 2 bases; unmatched junction bases: 8. The CDR3 totals 15 residues. The germline V gene encodes CDR1 MNHEY and CDR2 SMNVEV (reference sequence). In DNA, the CDR3 is TGTGCCAGCAAGTCAGGGGGTTATGGCAATCAGCCCCAGCATTTT. It specifies CASKSGGYGNQPQHF.

The J gene is TRBJ1-5, the V gene TRBV6-5, with D possibly matching TRBD1 (6 bases). The CDR3 spans 13 residues. Trimming left V 8 bases short and J 4 bases short, with 12 bases between. From germline, CDR1 is MNHEY and CDR2 SVGAGI. CDR3 residues: CASRQAANQPQHF. CDR3 in DNA: TGTGCCAGCCGACAGGCTGCTAATCAGCCCCAGCATTTT.